This is a list of T cell receptor beta chains from one sample in a study of PD-L1 blockade in urothelial cancer. Sequenced by immunoSEQ multiplex PCR; TCRdb stores in-frame clones only, minus some. Of under 40,000 clones listed, over 75% are singletons. The sample was PBMCs, taken around atezolizumab (anti-PD-L1) treatment. The source of these receptors is a man aged 70-80 years with urothelial cancer. Both conserved end residues are part of each CDR3. The D gene is left open where the match is weak. Size is stated for part of the rows, as once, few or many counts, or as a class when the clone is expanded.

>TRBD1|14|NA|TRBV10-3|TRBJ2-2
CAIRGTGDTGELFF
TGTGCCATCAGGGGGACAGGGGACACCGGGGAGCTGTTTTTT
>NA|16|few|TRBV16|TRBJ1-1
CASSQSTGRRGAEAFF
TGTGCCAGCAGCCAATCTACGGGACGGCGGGGCGCTGAAGCTTTCTTT
>TRBD2|14|NA|TRBV27|TRBJ2-7
CASSLKREGLGQYF
TGTGCCAGCAGTTTGAAGCGGGAGGGCCTAGGGCAGTACTTC
>TRBD2|16|NA|TRBV7-6|TRBJ2-1
CASSLLVAGERNEQFF
TGTGCCAGCAGCCTCCTCGTAGCGGGAGAGAGGAATGAGCAGTTCTTC
>NA|15|NA|TRBV6-5|TRBJ2-7
CASSYSEAAPYEQYF
TGTGCCAGCAGTTACTCGGAAGCGGCCCCCTACGAGCAGTACTTC
>NA|14|NA|TRBV5-1|TRBJ2-6
CASSLAAGANVLTF
TGCGCCAGCAGCTTGGCCGCTGGGGCCAACGTCCTGACTTTC
>TRBD1|15|NA|TRBV19|TRBJ2-7
CASSVPRQGIYEQYF
TGTGCCAGTAGTGTTCCTCGACAGGGGATCTACGAGCAGTACTTC
>TRBD2|18|NA|TRBV4-1|TRBJ2-1
CASSQEWLAGGIEDEQFF
TGCGCCAGCAGCCAAGAGTGGCTAGCGGGAGGAATTGAGGATGAGCAGTTCTTC
>NA|12|NA|TRBV5-1|TRBJ2-1
CASSLVEGEQFF
TGCGCCAGCAGCTTGGTCGAGGGTGAGCAGTTCTTC
>NA|13|NA|TRBV5-1|TRBJ2-1
CASSLREWNEQFF
TGCGCCAGCAGCTTACGGGAGTGGAATGAGCAGTTCTTC
>TRBD1|14|NA|TRBV2|TRBJ1-2
CASGDRAANYGYTF
TGTGCCAGCGGTGACAGGGCCGCTAACTATGGCTACACCTTC
>NA|15|NA|TRBV5-1|TRBJ2-2
CASSSERKTSGELFF
TGCGCCAGCAGCTCCGAGCGGAAAACGAGCGGGGAGCTGTTTTTT
>TRBD1|13|NA|TRBV10-1|TRBJ2-5
CASSAGGQETQYF
TGCGCCAGCAGTGCAGGGGGCCAAGAGACCCAGTACTTC
>TRBD1|17|NA|TRBV11-2|TRBJ2-2
CASSPRTGTANTGELFF
TGTGCCAGCAGCCCGCGCACTGGGACAGCGAACACCGGGGAGCTGTTTTTT
>NA|16|NA|TRBV28|TRBJ2-7
CASSSPVPQVDYEQYF
TGTGCCAGCAGTTCCCCAGTCCCCCAGGTTGACTACGAGCAGTACTTC
>NA|12|NA|TRBV30|TRBJ2-3
CAWSTPENVRYF
TGTGCCTGGAGTACCCCGGAGAACGTAAGGTATTTT
>TRBD2|14|NA|TRBV7-9|TRBJ2-5
CASSLGGSAETQYF
TGTGCCAGCAGCTTGGGCGGGAGCGCAGAGACCCAGTACTTC
>TRBD1|17|NA|TRBV19|TRBJ2-2
CASSPRTGGLNTGELFF
TGTGCCAGTAGTCCGCGGACAGGGGGGCTAAACACCGGGGAGCTGTTTTTT
>TRBD2|16|NA|TRBV5-1|TRBJ2-5
CASLLAGGQYQETQYF
TGCGCCAGCCTACTAGCGGGGGGTCAATACCAAGAGACCCAGTACTTC
>NA|13|NA|TRBV5-4|TRBJ1-1
CASSLSGGRTAFF
TGTGCCAGCAGCTTATCAGGCGGGAGGACGGCTTTCTTT
>NA|13|few|TRBV28|TRBJ1-5
CASSLWGRWPQHF
TGTGCCAGCAGTTTATGGGGGCGGTGGCCCCAGCATTTT
>NA|17|NA|TRBV4-2|TRBJ2-3
CASSPPGQGIEADTQYF
TGTGCCAGCAGCCCCCCTGGTCAGGGAATTGAGGCAGATACGCAGTATTTT
>TRBD1|13|NA|TRBV10-3|TRBJ1-1
CAISLNTGGEAFF
TGTGCCATCAGCCTCAATACAGGGGGAGAAGCTTTCTTT
>TRBD2|15|NA|TRBV30|TRBJ2-5
CAWSPGLEGSETQYF
TGTGCCTGGAGTCCGGGACTAGAGGGGTCGGAGACCCAGTACTTC
>NA|17|NA|TRBV5-1|TRBJ1-3
CASSSLGRTYSGNTIYF
TGCGCCAGCAGCTCCCTTGGCAGGACTTACTCTGGAAACACCATATATTTT
>NA|15|NA|TRBV4-2|TRBJ1-5
CASSQDQRENQPQHF
TGTGCCAGCAGCCAAGATCAGAGGGAAAATCAGCCCCAGCATTTT
>TRBD1|14|NA|TRBV18|TRBJ2-5
CASSPRTGDETQYF
TGTGCCAGCTCACCGCGGACAGGGGATGAGACCCAGTACTTC
>TRBD2|17|NA|TRBV10-3|TRBJ2-7
CAISDVGGLADTYEQYF
TGTGCCATCAGTGATGTAGGGGGACTAGCGGACACCTACGAGCAGTACTTC
>NA|13|NA|TRBV12-5|TRBJ1-5
CASGLLGGQPQHF
TGTGCTAGTGGTTTGCTAGGGGGTCAGCCCCAGCATTTT
>NA|19|NA|TRBV28|TRBJ2-1
CASSSISPTQGGASNEQFF
TGTGCCAGCAGTTCCATATCCCCTACACAGGGGGGGGCGTCCAATGAGCAGTTCTTC
>TRBD2|18|NA|TRBV5-3|TRBJ2-3
CARSSLTGTSGSTDTQYF
TGTGCCAGAAGCTCCCTCACCGGGACTAGCGGGAGTACAGATACGCAGTATTTT
>NA|14|NA|TRBV2|TRBJ2-2
CASRTDKNTGELFF
TGTGCCAGCAGGACGGACAAGAACACCGGGGAGCTGTTTTTT
>NA|14|once|TRBV6-1|TRBJ1-4
CASRWQSTNEKLFF
TGTGCCAGCAGGTGGCAGTCAACTAATGAAAAACTGTTTTTT
>NA|16|NA|TRBV5-1|TRBJ2-5
CASSLVVGAVQETQYF
TGCGCCAGCAGCTTGGTTGTGGGAGCGGTCCAAGAGACCCAGTACTTC
>TRBD2|16|NA|TRBV7-9|TRBJ2-5
CASSRTSGRKPETQYF
TGTGCCAGCAGCCGGACTAGCGGGAGAAAACCAGAGACCCAGTACTTC
>TRBD1|13|NA|TRBV28|TRBJ1-2
CAVFGQGASGYTF
TGTGCAGTCTTCGGACAGGGGGCGAGTGGCTACACCTTC
>NA|16|NA|TRBV2|TRBJ1-2
CASSGDRGHLWGGYTF
TGTGCCAGCAGTGGGGATAGGGGACACCTCTGGGGTGGCTACACCTTC
>NA|13|NA|TRBV4-2|TRBJ2-1
CASSQEKAFEQFF
TGTGCCAGCAGCCAAGAGAAAGCTTTCGAGCAGTTCTTC
>NA|13|NA|TRBV29-1|TRBJ1-1
CSVVLGRVTEAFF
TGCAGCGTTGTTTTAGGCAGGGTCACTGAAGCTTTCTTT
>TRBD2|14|NA|TRBV11-2|TRBJ2-7
CASRRLADHYEQYF
TGTGCCAGCAGGAGACTAGCGGACCACTACGAGCAGTACTTC
>NA|15|NA|TRBV5-6|TRBJ1-5
CASSLMRRVDQPQHF
TGTGCCAGCAGCCTCATGAGGAGAGTGGATCAGCCCCAGCATTTT
>TRBD1|14|NA|TRBV5-6|TRBJ2-7
CASSSSGGFYEQYF
TGTGCCAGCAGCTCGTCAGGGGGCTTCTACGAGCAGTACTTC
>TRBD1|14|NA|TRBV5-1|TRBJ2-5
CASSATGARETQYF
TGCGCCAGCAGCGCGACAGGGGCGCGGGAGACCCAGTACTTC
>NA|15|NA|TRBV6-5|TRBJ1-1
CASTQGRTVNTEAFF
TGTGCCAGCACCCAGGGGCGGACAGTGAACACTGAAGCTTTCTTT
>NA|11|NA|TRBV29-1|TRBJ2-5
CSVEERETQYF
TGCAGCGTGGAAGAGCGAGAGACCCAGTACTTC
>TRBD1|13|once|TRBV5-1|TRBJ1-1
CASSLGDRGKAFF
TGCGCCAGCAGCTTGGGGGACAGGGGGAAAGCTTTCTTT
>NA|11|NA|TRBV20-1|TRBJ1-4
CAGGSNEKLFF
TGCGCGGGGGGATCTAATGAAAAACTGTTTTTT
>NA|10|NA|TRBV28|TRBJ2-7
CASGLYEQYF
TGTGCCAGCGGCCTCTACGAGCAGTACTTC
>TRBD2|17|NA|TRBV27|TRBJ2-7
CASSLGWGLAGGYEQYF
TGTGCCAGCAGTTTAGGATGGGGACTAGCGGGGGGCTACGAGCAGTACTTC
>NA|15|NA|TRBV2|TRBJ1-5
CASSGDNLSNQPQHF
TGTGCCAGCAGTGGCGACAATTTAAGCAATCAGCCCCAGCATTTT
>NA|13|once|TRBV28|TRBJ2-1
CASSPGVRNEQFF
TGTGCCAGCAGTCCGGGGGTTCGGAATGAGCAGTTCTTC
>NA|13|once|TRBV5-4|TRBJ2-7
CASSLERRREQYF
TGTGCCAGCAGCTTGGAGCGGAGGAGGGAGCAGTACTTC
>NA|14|NA|TRBV5-4|TRBJ1-2
CASSLTQVDYGYTF
TGTGCCAGCAGCTTGACGCAAGTAGACTATGGCTACACCTTC
>TRBD1|11|NA|TRBV19|TRBJ1-1
CASIGGYEAFF
TGTGCCAGTATAGGGGGCTATGAAGCTTTCTTT